This TCR beta chain was sequenced for a study of cytomegalovirus exposure and HLA in healthy donors. The CDR3 consists of 16 residues. V shed 2 bases and J shed 3 bases, with 14 bases lying between them. Germline lookup yields CDR1 MNHNS and CDR2 SASEGT. PCR used 60 Vbeta primers and 13 Jbeta primers. TCRdb keeps only in-frame clones here, not all; method: immunoSEQ multiplex PCR. The sample consists of 100,000 to 150,000 clones, roughly 84% of them appearing once. The receptor comes from a girl aged 2-10 years in good health and CMV-seronegative. This rearrangement joins TRBV6-1 to TRBJ1-5; no clear D. The sequenced sample was PBMCs. This CDR3 is CASSERFVGDNQPQHF. In DNA, the CDR3 is TGTGCCAGCAGTGAAAGGTTCGTCGGAGACAATCAGCCCCAGCATTTT.